These T cell receptor beta chains were read from a single sample in a study. TCRdb called the RT-PCR reads again in MiXCR, with one record for every CDR3 protein. The sample records about 680,000 distinct CDR3 sequences, 14% being singletons. What was sequenced was memory CD4+ T cells from blood. The receptors originated from a female donor in good health, serving as a healthy control. The CDR3 runs from the conserved cysteine through the conserved F or W. D genes are given only for firm matches. Clone size is given for some rows only: seen once, a few or many times, or a class if the clone is expanded.

NA	TRBJ1-2	TRBV11-1	once	CASSLGGAAGAGYTF	TGTGCCAGCAGCTTAGGCGGGGCCGCAGGGGCCGGCTACACCTTC
TRBD1	TRBJ2-7	TRBV20-1	NA	CSAKTGQGGNEQYF	TGCAGTGCTAAAACGGGACAGGGGGGAAACGAGCAGTACTTC
NA	TRBJ1-1	TRBV20-1	few	CSAITGNRGEAFF	TGCAGTGCTATAACAGGGAATCGGGGTGAAGCTTTCTTT
TRBD1	TRBJ1-1	TRBV5-1	few	CASSGRTGGLNTEAFF	TGCGCCAGCAGCGGGAGGACAGGGGGCCTGAACACTGAAGCTTTCTTT
NA	TRBJ2-3	TRBV7-2	NA	CASSRGLSDTQYF	TGTGCCAGCAGCCGCGGACTTTCAGATACGCAGTATTTT
NA	TRBJ2-5	TRBV28	few	CASSLWHNSQETQYF	TGTGCCAGCAGTTTATGGCACAACTCCCAAGAGACCCAGTACTTC
NA	TRBJ2-5	TRBV27	many	CASSPSRWEGQETQYF	TGTGCCAGCAGTCCTAGTAGGTGGGAAGGACAAGAGACCCAGTACTTC
TRBD1	TRBJ1-2	TRBV4-3	many	CASSQEGQGTYGYTF	TGCGCCAGCAGCCAAGAGGGACAGGGGACCTATGGCTACACCTTC
NA	TRBJ2-7	TRBV25-1	few	CASSVTVYEQYF	TGTGCCAGCAGTGTGACAGTCTACGAGCAGTACTTC
NA	TRBJ2-3	TRBV10-3	many	CAIKEGGAYTDTQYF	TGTGCCATCAAAGAGGGGGGCGCGTACACAGATACGCAGTATTTT
TRBD1	TRBJ1-4	TRBV20-1	many	CSARDQTGIGEKLFF	TGCAGTGCTAGAGACCAGACAGGGATCGGTGAAAAACTGTTTTTT
NA	TRBJ1-1	TRBV7-6	few	CASSFSGADTEAFF	TGTGCCAGCAGCTTCTCAGGGGCGGACACTGAAGCTTTCTTT
TRBD2	TRBJ2-3	TRBV7-2	NA	CASSLTSGTRTDTQYF	TGTGCCAGCAGCTTGACTAGCGGGACCCGCACAGATACGCAGTATTTT
TRBD1	TRBJ1-1	TRBV7-9	few	CASSDRTGGLGTEAFF	TGTGCCAGCAGCGATAGGACAGGGGGCTTGGGTACTGAAGCTTTCTTT
NA	TRBJ1-2	TRBV5-4	few	CASNIRTQGNYGYTF	TGTGCCAGCAACATCAGAACCCAGGGAAACTATGGCTACACCTTC
TRBD2	TRBJ2-1	TRBV6-1	NA	CASSRPGLGVYEQFF	TGTGCCAGCAGTAGACCGGGACTAGGTGTCTATGAGCAGTTCTTC
NA	TRBJ1-1	TRBV11-3	once	CASSREVDSEAFF	TGTGCCAGCAGCCGGGAGGTCGACAGTGAAGCTTTCTTT
NA	TRBJ1-3	TRBV9	few	CASSVGQTSGNTIYF	TGTGCCAGCAGCGTAGGACAGACCTCTGGAAACACCATATATTTT
NA	TRBJ2-3	TRBV20-1	many	CSYLKSTDTQYF	TGCAGTTACCTCAAAAGCACAGATACGCAGTATTTT
NA	TRBJ1-2	TRBV5-5	many	CASSADVDYGYTF	TGTGCCAGCAGCGCGGACGTGGACTATGGCTACACCTTC
NA	TRBJ2-4	TRBV4-3	NA	CASSHLRGNIQYF	TGCGCCAGCAGCCACCTCCGGGGGAACATTCAGTACTTC
TRBD2	TRBJ2-1	TRBV4-2	few	CASSQDRTSGYNEQFF	TGTGCCAGCAGCCAAGATCGGACTAGCGGGTACAATGAGCAGTTCTTC